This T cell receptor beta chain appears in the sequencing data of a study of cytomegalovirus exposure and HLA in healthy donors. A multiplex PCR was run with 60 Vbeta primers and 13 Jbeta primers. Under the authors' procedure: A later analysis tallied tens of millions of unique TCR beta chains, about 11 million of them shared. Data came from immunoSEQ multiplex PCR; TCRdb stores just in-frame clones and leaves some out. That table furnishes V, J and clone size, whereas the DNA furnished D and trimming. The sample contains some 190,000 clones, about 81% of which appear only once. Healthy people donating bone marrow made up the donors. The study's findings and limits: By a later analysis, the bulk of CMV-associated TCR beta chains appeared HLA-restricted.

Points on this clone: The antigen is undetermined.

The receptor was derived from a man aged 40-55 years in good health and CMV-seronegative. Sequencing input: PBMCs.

CDR3 region: CASGPGQGSYNEQFF. The CDR3 DNA reads TGTGCTAGTGGCCCCGGCCAGGGCTCCTACAATGAGCAGTTCTTC. This chain connects TRBV12-5 to TRBJ2-1, with a weak D call TRBD1 (5 bases). Per germline, CDR1 LGHNT and CDR2 FRNRAP. Trimming pared 6 bases from V and 0 bases from J, leaving 12 bases between. The CDR3 is made up of 15 amino acids.